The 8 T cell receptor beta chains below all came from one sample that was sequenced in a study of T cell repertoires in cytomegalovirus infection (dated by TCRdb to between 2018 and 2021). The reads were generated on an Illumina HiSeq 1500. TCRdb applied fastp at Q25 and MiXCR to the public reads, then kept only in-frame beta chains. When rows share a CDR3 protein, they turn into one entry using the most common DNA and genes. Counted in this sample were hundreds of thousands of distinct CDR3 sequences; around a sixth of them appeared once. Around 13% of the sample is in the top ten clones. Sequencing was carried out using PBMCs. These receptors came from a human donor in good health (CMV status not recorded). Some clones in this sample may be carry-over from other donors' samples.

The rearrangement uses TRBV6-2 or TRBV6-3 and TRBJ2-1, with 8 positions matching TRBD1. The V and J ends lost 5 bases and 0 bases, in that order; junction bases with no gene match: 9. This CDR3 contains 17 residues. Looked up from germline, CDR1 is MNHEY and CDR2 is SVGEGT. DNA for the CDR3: TGTGCCAGCAGTCCCCAGACAGGGGCGAGCTCCTACAATGAGCAGTTCTTC. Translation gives CASSPQTGASSYNEQFF.

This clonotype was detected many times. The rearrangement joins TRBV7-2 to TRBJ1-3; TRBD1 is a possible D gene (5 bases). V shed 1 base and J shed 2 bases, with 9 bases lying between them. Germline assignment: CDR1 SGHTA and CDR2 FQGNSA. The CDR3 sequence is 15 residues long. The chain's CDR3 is CASSLVWGPGNTIYF. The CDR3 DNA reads TGTGCCAGCAGCTTAGTGTGGGGCCCTGGAAACACCATATATTTT.

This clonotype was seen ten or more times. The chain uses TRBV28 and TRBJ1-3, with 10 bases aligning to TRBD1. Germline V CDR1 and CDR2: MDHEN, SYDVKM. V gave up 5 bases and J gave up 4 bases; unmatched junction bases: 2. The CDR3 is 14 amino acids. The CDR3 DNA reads TGTGCCAGCAGTCCGACAGGGGGCGGAAACACCATATATTTT. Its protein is CASSPTGGGNTIYF.

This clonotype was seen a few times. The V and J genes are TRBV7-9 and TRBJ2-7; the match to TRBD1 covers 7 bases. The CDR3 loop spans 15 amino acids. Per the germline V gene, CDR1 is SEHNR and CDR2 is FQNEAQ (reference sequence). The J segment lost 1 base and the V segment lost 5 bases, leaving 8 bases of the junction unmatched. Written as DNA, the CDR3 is TGTGCCAGCAGCGCCCCGGACAGGTTATCCTACGAGCAGTACTTC. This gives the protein CASSAPDRLSYEQYF.

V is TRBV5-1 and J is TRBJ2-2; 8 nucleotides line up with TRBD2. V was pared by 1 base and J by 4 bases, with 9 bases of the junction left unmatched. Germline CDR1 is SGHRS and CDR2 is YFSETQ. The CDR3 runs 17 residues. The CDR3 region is CASSLSATSGPTGELFF. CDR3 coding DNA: TGCGCCAGCAGCTTGAGCGCCACTAGCGGACCCACCGGGGAGCTGTTTTTT. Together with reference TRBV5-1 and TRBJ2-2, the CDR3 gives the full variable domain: KAGVTQTPRYLIKTRGQQVTLSCSPISGHRSVSWYQQTPGQGLQFLFEYFSETQRNKGNFPGRFSGRQFSNSRSEMNVSTLELGDSALYLCASSLSATSGPTGELFFGEGSRLTVL.

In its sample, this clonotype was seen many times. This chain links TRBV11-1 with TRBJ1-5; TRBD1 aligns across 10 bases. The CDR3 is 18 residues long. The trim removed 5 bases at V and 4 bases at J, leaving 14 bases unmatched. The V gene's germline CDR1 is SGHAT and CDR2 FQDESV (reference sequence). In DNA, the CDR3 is TGTGCCAGCAGCCGAGGACAGGGGGATAACAAATGGAATCAGCCCCAGCATTTT. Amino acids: CASSRGQGDNKWNQPQHF.

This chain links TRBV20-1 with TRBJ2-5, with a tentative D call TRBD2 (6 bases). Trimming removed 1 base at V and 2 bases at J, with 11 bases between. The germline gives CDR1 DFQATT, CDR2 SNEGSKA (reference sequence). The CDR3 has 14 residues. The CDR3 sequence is CSARVAVQQETQYF. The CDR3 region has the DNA TGCAGTGCTAGAGTAGCGGTGCAACAAGAGACCCAGTACTTC.

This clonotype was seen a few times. The CDR3 sequence: CASSLETGWYTEAFF. CDR3 DNA: TGTGCCAGCAGCTTAGAGACAGGGTGGTACACTGAAGCTTTCTTT. This chain connects TRBV7-2 to TRBJ1-1, with 7 bases identical to TRBD1. The germline gives CDR1 SGHTA, CDR2 FQGNSA. V dropped 1 base and J dropped 3; count of bases not matched to a gene: 5. The CDR3 is 15 amino acids.